A selection of T cell receptor beta chains follows, all from one sample in a study of glioma-infiltrating T cells after dendritic cell vaccination. Profiled with immunoSEQ multiplex PCR; TCRdb holds only in-frame clones, not every one. The sample records 90,000 to 140,000 clones, about 90% being singletons. Sample: blood, taken after dendritic cell vaccination. The receptors shown here come from a human donor with glioblastoma. The CDR3 runs from the conserved cysteine through the conserved F or W.

v_gene,CDR3aa
TRBV5-1,CASSLAVGAGNTIYF
TRBV11-3,CASSLGSEETQYF
TRBV6-5,CASSYFGSPLHF
TRBV6-1,CASSSSGGAVLFF
TRBV5-1,CASSLDPSGGKNIQYF
TRBV7-9,CASSFRQGSADTQYF
TRBV29-1,CSVLFTELANYGYTF
TRBV7-9,CASSLDRGTTGNTIYF
TRBV6-1,CASSDSGFAKNIQYF
TRBV30,CAWGNSSYEQYF
TRBV2,CASRGTVSGYTF
TRBV2,CASSKGGVVLRETQYF
TRBV9,CASSTFGGNQPQHF
TRBV10-3,CAISEYQGAVREQYF
TRBV28,CASSLPGTGAISGNTIYF
TRBV2,CASSRDITYEQYF
TRBV2,CASSEARTHLNYGYTF
TRBV9,CASSAPRSDTQYF
TRBV5-1,CASSLGAARDTQYF
TRBV5-4,CASSFGGSRTYEQYF
TRBV7-9,CASSLTGSGEKLFF
TRBV11-3,CASSLLAVSYEQYF
TRBV5-4,CASNLAGAITDTQYF
TRBV10-3,CATLESGRAGGNEQFF
TRBV29-1,CSVSSGQNYGYTF
TRBV7-8,CASSLVLTGTAEAFF
TRBV9,CASSATSGTSYNEQFF
TRBV7-2,CASSLGDRPSYEQYF
TRBV2,CASSDRSFWGYTF
TRBV7-9,CASSSGTGTYEQYF
TRBV7-3,CASKQGAEGNTIYF
TRBV11-3,CASSLIVSEDYNEQFF
TRBV7-8,CASSEGWGNEQFF
TRBV19,CASSIRQGSGTQYF
TRBV4-1,CASSQDRTGFQPQHF
TRBV30,CAWRPRDSISYSNQPQHF
TRBV7-6,CASSFFSGQGAREQYF
TRBV11-3,CASSLGYLGDETQYF
TRBV6-5,CASSYGRTGKDQPQHF
TRBV5-6,CASTLFLDRAWTDTQYF
TRBV30,CAWSVGTSGHTDTQYF
TRBV4-1,CASSQGTVSNTEAFF
TRBV11-3,CASSRIHRQGASNQPQHF
TRBV18,CASSPLPREEADTQYF
TRBV7-9,CASSLQRSSYNEQFF
TRBV2,CASSATSGRETQYF
TRBV7-3,CASSLSGENEQFF
TRBV18,CASSPKEQRISEAFF
TRBV5-4,CASSSYGVQYEQYF
TRBV4-1,CASSQKDRLTQETQYF
TRBV6-1,CASSEVAGVNEKLFF
TRBV2,CASSAGQGGNQPQHF
TRBV30,CAWSVSAGAQYF
TRBV9,CASSVDGGPFGLAGGQGDNEQFF
TRBV5-1,CASSLGQGATQETQYF
TRBV7-8,CASSLAGLSYEQYF
TRBV9,CASSVALWGRARGNEQFF